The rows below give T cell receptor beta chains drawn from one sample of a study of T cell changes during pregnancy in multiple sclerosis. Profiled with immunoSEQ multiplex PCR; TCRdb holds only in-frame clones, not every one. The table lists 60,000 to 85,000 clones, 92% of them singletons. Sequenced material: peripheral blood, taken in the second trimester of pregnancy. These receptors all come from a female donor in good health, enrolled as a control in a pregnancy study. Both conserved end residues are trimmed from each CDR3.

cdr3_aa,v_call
ASSLQGPTNEKLF,TRBV5-1
AWRQGQTQETQY,TRBV30
ASSYSGQGDYGYT,TRBV6-5
ASNSGGGFADTQY,TRBV5-1
AHPEGLNTEAF,TRBV10-1
ASSRGPGKETQY,TRBV6-1
ASTVGDLYNEQF,TRBV5-1
ASSAGNYGYT,TRBV7-9
ASSLARQNTEAF,TRBV7-2
ASSFLGRPEGGWGQY,TRBV28
ASSQQPQGAGSQPQH,TRBV23-1
ASGVIETQY,TRBV25-1
ASSIWTGDLNEQF,TRBV19
ASSPQVTKYNEQF,TRBV18
ASRSGGESTDTQY,TRBV6-4
SAGVEKLF,TRBV29-1
ASSSTSGPYQETQY,TRBV7-2
ASSLFTIGTEAF,TRBV28
SVVGQGETQY,TRBV29-1
ASSPGQGYTDTQY,TRBV11-3
ASSSSEGLYGYT,TRBV7-9
ASTEARGSYNEQF,TRBV5-5
ASSNSRQESYEQY,TRBV5-1
ASSFEGTGELF,TRBV11-1
ASSYPTSQFDNEQF,TRBV5-6
ASSSHWTPQETQY,TRBV11-2
ASSVGTRSTQY,TRBV9
ASRAGTGTYEQY,TRBV6-5
SVDAGENGYT,TRBV29-1
ASSLAAGAPGTIY,TRBV7-2
ASSFGLNTDTQY,TRBV27
ASSFGLAGGEQY,TRBV7-3
ASSPRTDRGFGEQY,TRBV18
ASSGGRLTYNSPLH,TRBV4-1
SVVKAGGGNEQF,TRBV29-1
ASSQGHLADRNEQF,TRBV4-1
ASSYRGDTQY,TRBV5-1
ASSRTGEPQAF,TRBV28
ASTQRRASNQPQH,TRBV28
ASSLGTVDYGYT,TRBV7-9
ASSLRGNTEAF,TRBV5-5
ASSWTSGLTGELF,TRBV5-4
ASSLVGASNTQY,TRBV7-2
ASSEQGTNTEAF,TRBV6-4
AITESLSGANVLT,TRBV10-3
ASSKAPTRGEAF,TRBV21-1
ASSQELGQGYGYT,TRBV4-1
ASSGYRGRGEQY,TRBV2
ASSDGTGGTEAF,TRBV6-4
ASSVGVASYEQY,TRBV9
ASSQPTGGSYEQY,TRBV4-1
ASSSGELDSGNTIY,TRBV5-4